The rows below give T cell receptor beta chains drawn from one sample of a study of blood T cell repertoires in COVID-19. Profiled with immunoSEQ multiplex PCR; TCRdb holds only in-frame clones, not every one. The data hold roughly 250,000 clones, with 80% to 85% observed a single time. What was sequenced was peripheral blood. The receptor source for this set is a person between 65 and 79 years old with COVID-19, enrolled during active disease. Both conserved end residues are part of each CDR3. Each record gives: V gene, J gene, CDR3 protein.

>TRBV29-1|TRBJ2-2
CSVASGSNTGELFF
>TRBV11-2|TRBJ1-1
CASRGAYTEAFF
>TRBV7-2|TRBJ2-7
CASSRRGSGEQYF
>TRBV7-2|TRBJ2-2
CASRRGTGELFF
>TRBV5-1|TRBJ2-3
CASSPDSSDTQYF
>TRBV28|TRBJ2-3
CASSSTGTPPDTQYF
>TRBV15|TRBJ2-2
CATSRDLQGTGELFF
>TRBV11-3|TRBJ2-2
CASSPQDTGELFF
>TRBV7-2|TRBJ2-5
CASSSATRFETQYF
>TRBV6-5|TRBJ2-7
CASSYKADGVFNEQYF
>TRBV19|TRBJ1-2
CASNKDRNGGYTF
>TRBV5-4|TRBJ2-2
CASSRTGVNTGELFF
>TRBV28|TRBJ2-3
CASAHFQAGISADTQYF
>TRBV7-2|TRBJ1-4
CASSLARGATNEKLFF
>TRBV6-2/TRBV6-3|TRBJ2-2
CASSYSRLAGGLTGELFF
>TRBV5-1|TRBJ2-7
CASSLTGSYEQYF
>TRBV5-1|TRBJ2-1
CASSLAGVTYNEQFF
>TRBV27|TRBJ2-7
CASSTSGGYFSSYEQYF
>TRBV19|TRBJ1-4
CASSFRRDRGGEKLFF
>TRBV19|TRBJ2-5
CASRRVGVGETQYF
>TRBV28|TRBJ2-1
CASSLWGSLSSYNEQFF
>TRBV6-5|TRBJ1-3
CASSPGRSVNTIYF
>TRBV5-8|TRBJ2-4
CASSLDTLAKNIQYF
>TRBV27|TRBJ1-1
CASSSRGQNTEAFF
>TRBV29-1|TRBJ1-4
CSVNRAPGEKLFF
>TRBV6-5|TRBJ2-2
CASSSSQPTGELFF
>TRBV28|TRBJ1-6
CASSEQGQARYNSPLHF
>TRBV5-1|TRBJ2-5
CASSLRNLGAVETQYF
>TRBV30|TRBJ1-4
CAWAPEGEKLFF
>TRBV18|TRBJ1-1
CASSPLGGIGKNTEAFF
>TRBV11-1|TRBJ2-3
CASSPGPGDTQYF
>TRBV7-9|TRBJ2-5
CASSLGYRDGETQYF
>TRBV7-6|TRBJ2-5
CASRPKIGGQETQYF
>TRBV7-9|TRBJ2-5
CASSLDGVGETQYF
>TRBV12-3/TRBV12-4|TRBJ1-5
CASTNGKVQPQHF
>TRBV3-1/TRBV3-2|TRBJ2-1
CASSQDFGGWGSYNEQFF
>TRBV5-1|TRBJ1-2
CASSSTGGNYGYTF